This TCR beta chain was recovered during a study of T cell changes during pregnancy in multiple sclerosis. The CDR3 is 15 amino acids. Germline V gene data show CDR1 as SGHDT and CDR2 as YYEEEE. V gave up 3 bases and J gave up 6 bases, with 19 bases separating them. Only in-frame clones appear in the TCRdb table, and some are missing; sequencing was by immunoSEQ multiplex PCR. The sample lists around 39,000 clones; about 88% were seen once. Here the sequenced sample was CD8+ T cells from peripheral blood mononuclear cells, taken in the first trimester of pregnancy. V gene TRBV5-6 combines with J gene TRBJ2-7; unclear D gene. The receptor was isolated from a female donor with multiple sclerosis, enrolled in a pregnancy study. The CDR3 reads CASSSPGPHLLEQYF. The CDR3 DNA follows: TGTGCCAGCAGCTCCCCGGGTCCTCACCTCCTCGAGCAGTACTTC.